This T cell receptor (beta chain) originates from a study of T cell responses to AZD1222 COVID-19 vaccine. Study-wide points: The study reported that nearly half of spike-specific TCRs target unmutated variant regions. Sampling that yielded the repertoires occurred only after the peak T cell response.

This clone was detected only once. Its target is unknown. The repertoire was sequenced with immunoSEQ multiplex PCR; TCRdb's copy has only in-frame clones and lacks some. This table holds roughly 96,000 clones, 89% found once. Germline V gene data show CDR1 as MNHNY and CDR2 as SVGAGI (reference sequence). Trimming left V 10 bases short and J 3 bases short, with 15 bases between. The CDR3 totals 13 residues. Sequenced material: peripheral blood, taken on day 0 of AZD1222 vaccination. V is TRBV6-6 and J is TRBJ1-1, with D maybe TRBD1 (6 bases). This receptor was taken from an adult in good health. Written as DNA, the CDR3 is TGTGCCACCAGGGGACCCCGGGACACTGAAGCTTTCTTT. Its translation is CATRGPRDTEAFF.